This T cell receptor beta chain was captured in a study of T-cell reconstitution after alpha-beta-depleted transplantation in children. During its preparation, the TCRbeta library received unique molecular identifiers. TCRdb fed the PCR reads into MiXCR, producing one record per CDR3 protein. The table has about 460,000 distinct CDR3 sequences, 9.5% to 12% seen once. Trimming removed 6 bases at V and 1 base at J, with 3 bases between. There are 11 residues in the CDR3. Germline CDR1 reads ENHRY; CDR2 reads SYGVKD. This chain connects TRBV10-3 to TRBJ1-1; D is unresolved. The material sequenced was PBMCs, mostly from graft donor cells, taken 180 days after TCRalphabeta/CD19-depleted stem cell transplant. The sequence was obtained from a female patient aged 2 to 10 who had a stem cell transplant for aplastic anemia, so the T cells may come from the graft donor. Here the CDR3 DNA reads TGTGCCATCAGACAGAACACTGAAGCTTTCTTT. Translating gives CAIRQNTEAFF.